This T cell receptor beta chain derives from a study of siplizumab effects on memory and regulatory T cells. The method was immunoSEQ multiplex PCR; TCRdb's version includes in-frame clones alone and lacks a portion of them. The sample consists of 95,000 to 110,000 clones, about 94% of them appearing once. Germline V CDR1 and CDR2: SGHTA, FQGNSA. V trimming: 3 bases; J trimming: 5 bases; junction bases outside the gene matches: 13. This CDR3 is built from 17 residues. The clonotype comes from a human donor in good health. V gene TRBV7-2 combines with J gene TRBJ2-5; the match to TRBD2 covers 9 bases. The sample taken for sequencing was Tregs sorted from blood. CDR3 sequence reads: CASSLSLAGDLRETQYF. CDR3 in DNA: TGTGCCAGCAGCTTGTCGTTAGCGGGGGATCTCCGCGAGACCCAGTACTTC.